These 16 T cell receptor beta chains were sequenced from one sample in a study of regulatory T cells in long-lasting Graves disease. Arm-PCR of CDR3 regions with iRepertoire HTBI primers generated TCR beta libraries. TCRdb itself ran the multiplex PCR reads through MiXCR, one entry per CDR3 protein. The table shows 680,000 or so distinct CDR3 sequences, with around 17% occurring only once. As for time point: newly diagnosed GD, antithyroid drugs for less than 3 months. Researchers made the TCR library from RNA that was extracted from PBMCs. The sample was also linked to a second study, of T cells in Graves' hyperthyroidism and ophthalmopathy.

Material: peripheral blood mononuclear cells (PBMCs), obtained at new diagnosis, from a patient treated with antithyroid drugs. These receptors were taken from a woman aged 25 to 39 with Graves disease.

This chain connects TRBV3-1 to TRBJ2-1, with D perhaps TRBD1 or TRBD2 (5 bases each). The CDR3 is 13 amino acids. Germline lookup yields CDR1 LGHDT and CDR2 YNNKEL (reference sequence). Trimming cost V 4 bases and J 12 bases, with 16 bases left between them. The CDR3 loop reads CASSPPGTSRQFF. The CDR3 nucleotides read TGTGCCAGCAGCCCCCCCGGGACGTCGAGGCAGTTCTTC.

CDR3 residues: CASSRPGRGMSNEQFF. CDR3 bases: TGTGCCAGCTCACGACCGGGGCGCGGGATGTCGAATGAGCAGTTCTTC. The V gene is TRBV18, the J gene TRBJ2-1, with a weak D call TRBD2 (6 bases). Germline CDR1 is KGHSH and CDR2 is LQKENI. V lost 4 bases and J 7 bases, leaving 20 bases between the germline ends. The CDR3 sequence is 16 residues long.

This sequence joins TRBV7-9 and TRBJ2-1; 11 positions match TRBD1. Germline lookup yields CDR1 SEHNR and CDR2 FQNEAQ (reference sequence). V lost 5 bases to trimming and J lost 3 bases; unmatched junction nucleotides: 0. The length of the CDR3 is 14 residues. Written as DNA, the CDR3 is TGTGCCAGCAGCGGGACAGGGGGCTACAATGAGCAGTTCTTC. It translates to CASSGTGGYNEQFF. The complete variable domain, with remaining parts taken from reference TRBV7-9 and TRBJ2-1, reads DTGVSQNPRHKITKRGQNVTFRCDPISEHNRLYWYRQTLGQGPEFLTYFQNEAQLEKSRLLSDRFSAERPKGSFSTLEIQRTEQGDSAMYLCASSGTGGYNEQFFGPGTRLTVL.

This clonotype was counted at least ten times. The rearrangement links TRBV18 to TRBJ2-5, with D hard to call. V lost 8 bases, J lost 2 bases, and 12 bases lay in between. Germline CDR1 KGHSH, CDR2 LQKENI. The CDR3 consists of 13 residues. The CDR3 DNA follows: TGTGCCAGCAGCCCCGGACGGCAAGAGACCCAGTACTTC. Translating it yields CASSPGRQETQYF.

This clonotype was counted between two and nine times. The rearrangement joins TRBV5-1 to TRBJ1-1; 9 nucleotides align to TRBD1. V lost 4 bases, J lost 5 bases, and 12 bases stayed unmatched. The germline gives CDR1 SGHRS, CDR2 YFSETQ. This CDR3 region has 16 residues. CDR3 in amino acids: CASSEMGQGFLTEAFF. The CDR3 DNA is TGCGCCAGCAGCGAGATGGGACAGGGATTTTTGACTGAAGCTTTCTTT.

This chain connects TRBV27 to TRBJ2-5; D is unresolved. V lost 8 bases and J 3 bases, leaving 13 bases between the germline ends. Germline V gives CDR1 MNHEY, CDR2 SMNVEV (reference sequence). The CDR3 has 13 residues. Here the CDR3 DNA reads TGTGCCAGCGGACCGCATGGGGAAGAGACCCAGTACTTC. This encodes CASGPHGEETQYF.

The chain joins TRBV20-1 to TRBJ2-3; D tentatively fits TRBD1 or TRBD2 (6 bases each). Trimming removed 7 bases from V and 5 bases from J, with 16 bases in between. This CDR3 comprises 13 residues. Germline V gene lookup returns CDR1 DFQATT and CDR2 SNEGSKA (reference sequence). DNA for the CDR3: TGCAGTGTCGACCGGGGGCATGGAGATACGCAGTATTTT. It is translated as CSVDRGHGDTQYF.

Ten or more counts support this clonotype. The chain couples TRBV6-1 to TRBJ1-5; D unclear. Trimming shortened V by 6 bases and J by 0 bases, and 27 bases separated the two germline ends. This CDR3 is built from 20 residues. Germline V CDR1 and CDR2: MNHNS, SASEGT. This chain's CDR3 is CASRTTPSRWREVSNQPQHF. CDR3 in DNA: TGTGCCAGCAGAACCACCCCCAGCCGGTGGCGGGAGGTTAGCAATCAGCCCCAGCATTTT.

With regard to this clonotype: Germline is not matched at one junction end, which may reflect a read error. The rearrangement links TRBV6-6 to TRBJ1-5, with D unclear. The germline CDR1 and CDR2 sequences are MNHNY and SVGAGI (reference sequence). The CDR3 contains 14 residues. The CDR3 region has the DNA TGTGCTAGCAGTTACTCGCTGAGGACTCAGCCCCAGCATTTT. Its protein is CASSYSLRTQPQHF.

This clonotype was seen more than once but under ten times. This rearrangement joins TRBV5-4 to TRBJ2-7; 7 bases fit TRBD1. The CDR3 runs to 15 residues. The ends lost 4 bases at V and 0 bases at J; junction bases unmatched: 7. Germline assignment: CDR1 SGHNT and CDR2 YYREEE (reference sequence). DNA for the CDR3: TGTGCCAGCAGCAGGGATGGGGACAGCTCCTACGAGCAGTACTTC. This codes for CASSRDGDSSYEQYF.

This rearrangement joins TRBV5-6 to TRBJ2-7; tentatively, D is TRBD1 (6 bases). The CDR3 consists of 17 residues. Trimming removed 4 bases at V and 3 bases at J, with 23 bases between. Germline values: CDR1 SGHDT, CDR2 YYEEEE. CDR3 sequence: CASSPGLGQSIGYEQYF. In nucleotides, the CDR3 is TGTGCCAGCAGCCCGGGTCTCGGACAGTCGATTGGCTACGAGCAGTACTTC.

This clonotype showed up many times. This chain joins TRBV5-1 and TRBJ1-1; D call uncertain. Trimming left V 3 bases short and J 0 bases short, with 9 bases between. CDR3 length equals 14 residues. The V gene's germline CDR1 is SGHRS and CDR2 YFSETQ. CDR3: CASSSPQMNTEAFF. The CDR3 coding sequence is TGCGCCAGCAGCTCCCCACAGATGAACACTGAAGCTTTCTTT.

This clonotype was detected only a few times. This rearrangement joins TRBV2 to TRBJ2-3; no clear D gene. There are 12 residues in the CDR3. V shed 6 bases and J shed 5 bases, with 9 bases lying between them. In germline, CDR1 is SNHLY, CDR2 FYNNEI. The CDR3 DNA is TGTGCCAGCAGGATCTATTTAGATACGCAGTATTTT. Its protein is CASRIYLDTQYF. Together with reference TRBV2 and TRBJ2-3, the CDR3 gives the full variable domain: EPEVTQTPSHQVTQMGQEVILRCVPISNHLYFYWYRQILGQKVEFLVSFYNNEISEKSEIFDDQFSVERPDGSNFTLKIRSTKLEDSAMYFCASRIYLDTQYFGPGTRLTVL.

This clonotype was seen a handful of times. The chain joins TRBV5-1 to TRBJ2-3; no firm D call. The CDR3 covers 12 residues. Trimming removed 2 bases at V and 4 bases at J, with 5 bases between. The germline V gene encodes CDR1 SGHRS and CDR2 YFSETQ. CDR3 in amino acids: CASSLNPDTQYF. CDR3 DNA sequence: TGCGCCAGCAGCTTAAACCCAGATACGCAGTATTTT.

This clonotype has ten or more counts. This chain links TRBV28 with TRBJ1-1; TRBD1 might be the D (5 bases). V lost 9 bases and J 11 bases, leaving 25 bases between the germline ends. Germline CDR1 and CDR2: MDHEN and SYDVKM. CDR3 length: 14 amino acids. CDR3 sequence reads: CASGTLVGPTGAFF. The CDR3 coding sequence is TGTGCCAGTGGGACCCTCGTCGGACCCACCGGGGCTTTCTTT. Full variable domain (rest looked up from reference TRBV28 and TRBJ1-1): DVKVTQSSRYLVKRTGEKVFLECVQDMDHENMFWYRQDPGLGLRLIYFSYDVKMKEKGDIPEGYSVSREKKERFSLILESASTNQTSMYLCASGTLVGPTGAFFGQGTRLTVV.

This clonotype has just a few counts. The chain is built from TRBV20-1 and TRBJ1-6; D perhaps matches TRBD1 (5 bases). Germline values: CDR1 DFQATT, CDR2 SNEGSKA (reference sequence). Trimming removed 1 base at V and 5 bases at J, with 9 bases between. CDR3 length: 14 amino acids. The CDR3 here is CSARGGWNNSPLHF. CDR3 DNA: TGCAGTGCTAGAGGGGGCTGGAATAATTCACCCCTCCACTTT.